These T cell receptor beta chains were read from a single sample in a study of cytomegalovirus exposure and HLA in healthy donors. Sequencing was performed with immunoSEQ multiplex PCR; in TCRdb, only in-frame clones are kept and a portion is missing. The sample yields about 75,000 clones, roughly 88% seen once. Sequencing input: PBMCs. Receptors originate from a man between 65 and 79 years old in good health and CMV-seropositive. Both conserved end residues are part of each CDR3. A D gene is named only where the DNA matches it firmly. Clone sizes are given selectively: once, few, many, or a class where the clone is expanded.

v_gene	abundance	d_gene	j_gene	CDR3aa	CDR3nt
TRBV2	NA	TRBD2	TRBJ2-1	CASSEGLAGAEQFF	TGTGCCAGCAGTGAAGGGCTAGCGGGAGCTGAGCAGTTCTTC
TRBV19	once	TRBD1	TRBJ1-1	CASTPDRENTEAFF	TGTGCCAGTACCCCGGACAGGGAGAACACTGAAGCTTTCTTT
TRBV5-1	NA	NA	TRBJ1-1	CASSLGQGGTEAFF	TGCGCCAGCAGCTTGGGTCAGGGAGGCACTGAAGCTTTCTTT
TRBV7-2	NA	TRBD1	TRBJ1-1	CASSLQGGNTEAFF	TGTGCCAGCAGCTTACAGGGGGGGAACACTGAAGCTTTCTTT
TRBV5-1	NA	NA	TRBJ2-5	CASSLSGAGQETQYF	TGCGCCAGCAGCTTGTCTGGGGCTGGCCAGGAGACCCAGTACTTC
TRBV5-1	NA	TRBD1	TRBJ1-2	CASSPGQGVYYGYTF	TGCGCCAGCAGCCCGGGACAGGGGGTCTACTATGGCTACACCTTC
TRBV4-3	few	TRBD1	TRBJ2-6	CASSQDTLQGASSGANVLTF	TGCGCCAGCAGCCAAGATACCTTACAGGGGGCGTCCTCTGGGGCCAACGTCCTGACTTTC
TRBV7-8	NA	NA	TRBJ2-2	CASSRGRSGELFF	TGTGCCAGCAGCCGCGGAAGGTCCGGGGAGCTGTTTTTT
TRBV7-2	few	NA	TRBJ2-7	CASSLALPRYEQYF	TGTGCCAGCAGCTTAGCGCTGCCTAGATACGAGCAGTACTTC
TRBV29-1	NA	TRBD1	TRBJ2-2	CSVQGAYTGELFF	TGCAGCGTTCAGGGGGCTTACACCGGGGAGCTGTTTTTT
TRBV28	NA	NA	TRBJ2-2	CASSPGLINTGELFF	TGTGCCAGCAGCCCGGGACTGATCAACACCGGGGAGCTGTTTTTT
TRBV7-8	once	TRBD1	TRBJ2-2	CASSGTGANTGELFF	TGTGCCAGCAGCGGGACAGGGGCGAACACCGGGGAGCTGTTTTTT
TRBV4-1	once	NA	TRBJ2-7	CASSQDDLALEQYF	TGCGCCAGCAGCCAAGATGACCTAGCGCTCGAGCAGTACTTC
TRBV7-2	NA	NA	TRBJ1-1	CASSLAGRGNTEAFF	TGTGCCAGCAGCTTAGCAGGAAGGGGGAACACTGAAGCTTTCTTT
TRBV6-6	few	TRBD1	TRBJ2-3	CASSTGDRVGTDTQYF	TGTGCCAGCAGTACGGGGGACAGGGTCGGCACAGATACGCAGTATTTT
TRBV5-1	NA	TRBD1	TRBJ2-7	CASRAGTGGTYEQYF	TGCGCCAGCAGGGCCGGGACAGGGGGCACCTACGAGCAGTACTTC
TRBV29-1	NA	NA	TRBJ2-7	CSVVQKSYEQYF	TGCAGCGTTGTACAGAAATCCTACGAGCAGTACTTC
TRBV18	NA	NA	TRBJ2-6	CASSPQGYSGANVLTF	TGTGCCAGCTCCCCCCAGGGGTACTCTGGGGCCAACGTCCTGACTTTC
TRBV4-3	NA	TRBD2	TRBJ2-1	CASSQEFGTIQFF	TGCGCCAGCAGCCAAGAATTCGGGACTATACAGTTCTTC
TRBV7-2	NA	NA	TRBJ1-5	CASSFHFRQPQHF	TGTGCCAGCAGCTTTCACTTTCGTCAGCCCCAGCATTTT
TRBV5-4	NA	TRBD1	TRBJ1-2	CASSAGGLYGYTF	TGTGCCAGCAGCGCAGGGGGGCTCTATGGCTACACCTTC
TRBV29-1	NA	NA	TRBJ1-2	CSVGDRGDYGYTF	TGCAGCGTTGGCGATCGGGGGGACTATGGCTACACCTTC
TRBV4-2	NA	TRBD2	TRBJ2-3	CASSQLVSGGQHTDTQYF	TGTGCCAGCAGCCAGTTAGTTAGCGGGGGGCAACACACAGATACGCAGTATTTT
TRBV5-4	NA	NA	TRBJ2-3	CASSLGAFTDTQYF	TGTGCCAGCAGCTTAGGGGCCTTCACAGATACGCAGTATTTT
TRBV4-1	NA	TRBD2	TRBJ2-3	CASSQEGLAGVGGTDTQYF	TGCGCCAGCAGCCAAGAGGGACTAGCGGGGGTTGGGGGCACAGATACGCAGTATTTT
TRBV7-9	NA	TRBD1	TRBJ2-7	CASSTGQGDNYEQYF	TGTGCCAGCAGCACCGGACAGGGGGATAACTACGAGCAGTACTTC
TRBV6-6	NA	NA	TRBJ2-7	CASSWPARGSYEQYF	TGTGCCAGCAGTTGGCCAGCGCGGGGTTCCTACGAGCAGTACTTC
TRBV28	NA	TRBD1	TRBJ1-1	CASSAPGTANTEAFF	TGTGCCAGCAGTGCCCCCGGGACAGCGAACACTGAAGCTTTCTTT
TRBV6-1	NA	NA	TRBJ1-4	CASSEVAQATNEKLFF	TGTGCCAGCAGTGAGGTGGCGCAGGCAACTAATGAAAAACTGTTTTTT
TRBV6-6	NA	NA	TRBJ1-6	CASSSRGDLNSPLHF	TGTGCCAGCAGTTCCCGGGGGGACCTTAATTCACCCCTCCACTTT
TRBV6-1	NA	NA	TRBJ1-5	CAAGRMKQPQHF	TGTGCCGCGGGAAGGATGAAGCAGCCCCAGCATTTT
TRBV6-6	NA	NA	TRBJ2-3	CASSAGKGLSTDTQYF	TGTGCCAGCAGTGCAGGGAAGGGCCTGAGCACAGATACGCAGTATTTT
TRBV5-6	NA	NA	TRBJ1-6	CASSSIVGVRSPLHF	TGTGCCAGCAGTTCAATTGTAGGGGTACGATCACCCCTCCACTTT
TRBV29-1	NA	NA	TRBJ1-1	CSVDRGLGGDTEAFF	TGCAGCGTTGATAGAGGGCTAGGGGGAGACACTGAAGCTTTCTTT
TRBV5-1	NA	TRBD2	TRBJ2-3	CASSPMSGGWDTQYF	TGCGCCAGCAGCCCCATGTCGGGAGGGTGGGATACGCAGTATTTT
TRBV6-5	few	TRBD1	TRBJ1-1	CASRRQGENTEAFF	TGTGCCAGCAGACGACAGGGGGAGAACACTGAAGCTTTCTTT
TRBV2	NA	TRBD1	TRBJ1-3	CASSDATGGNTIYF	TGTGCCAGCAGTGACGCGACAGGGGGAAACACCATATATTTT
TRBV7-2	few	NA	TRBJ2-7	CASRGAGAYEQYF	TGTGCCAGCAGGGGAGCGGGTGCCTACGAGCAGTACTTC
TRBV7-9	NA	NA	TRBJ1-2	CASSPPRGDYGYTF	TGTGCCAGCAGCCCCCCCAGGGGAGACTATGGCTACACCTTC
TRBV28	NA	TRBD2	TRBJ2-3	CASSLLAGADTQYF	TGTGCCAGCAGTTTGCTAGCGGGAGCAGATACGCAGTATTTT
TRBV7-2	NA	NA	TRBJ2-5	CASSPPGNQETQYF	TGTGCCAGCAGCCCCCCCGGGAATCAAGAGACCCAGTACTTC
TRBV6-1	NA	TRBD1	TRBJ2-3	CASSGRQGSTDTQYF	TGTGCCAGCAGTGGACGACAGGGTAGCACAGATACGCAGTATTTT
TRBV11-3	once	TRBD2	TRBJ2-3	CASSSGLAGFTDTQYF	TGTGCCAGCAGCTCGGGACTAGCGGGATTCACAGATACGCAGTATTTT
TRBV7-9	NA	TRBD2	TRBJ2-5	CASSPPGLAAVETQYF	TGTGCCAGCAGCCCCCCAGGACTAGCGGCCGTGGAGACCCAGTACTTC
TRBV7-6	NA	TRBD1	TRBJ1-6	CASSAGQGAIGSPLHF	TGTGCCAGCAGCGCTGGACAGGGGGCGATAGGATCACCCCTCCACTTT
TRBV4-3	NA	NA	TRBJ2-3	CASSLAGGTDTQYF	TGCGCCAGCAGCCTCGCAGGGGGCACAGATACGCAGTATTTT
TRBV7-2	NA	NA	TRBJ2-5	CASSLDTGSETQYF	TGTGCCAGCAGCTTAGACACGGGGTCAGAGACCCAGTACTTC
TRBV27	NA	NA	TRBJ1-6	CASSLFGGNSPLHF	TGTGCCAGCAGTTTATTCGGGGGGAATTCACCCCTCCACTTT
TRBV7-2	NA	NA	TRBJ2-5	CASSPTGVSVETQYF	TGTGCCAGCAGCCCCACAGGTGTGTCCGTCGAGACCCAGTACTTC
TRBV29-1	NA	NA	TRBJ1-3	CSVNTRGSGNTIYF	TGCAGCGTTAATACCCGAGGCTCTGGAAACACCATATATTTT
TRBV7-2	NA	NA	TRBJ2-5	CASSLAGALETQYF	TGTGCCAGCAGCTTAGCTGGGGCTCTAGAGACCCAGTACTTC
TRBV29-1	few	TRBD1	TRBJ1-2	CSVEDWQGDYGYTF	TGCAGCGTTGAAGATTGGCAGGGGGACTATGGCTACACCTTC
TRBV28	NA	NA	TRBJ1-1	CASWEGTEAFF	TGTGCCAGCTGGGAGGGGACTGAAGCTTTCTTT
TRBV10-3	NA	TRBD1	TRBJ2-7	CASHGDRVTYEQYF	TGTGCCAGCCATGGGGACAGGGTGACCTACGAGCAGTACTTC
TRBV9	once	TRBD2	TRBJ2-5	CASSVRLAVGETQYF	TGTGCCAGCAGCGTTCGACTAGCGGTGGGAGAGACCCAGTACTTC
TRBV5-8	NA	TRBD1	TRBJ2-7	CASRQGAEQYF	TGTGCCAGCCGACAGGGGGCCGAGCAGTACTTC
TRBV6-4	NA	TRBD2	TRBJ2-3	CASSRSSGGPGDTQYF	TGTGCCAGCAGTCGGTCTAGCGGGGGCCCCGGGGATACGCAGTATTTT
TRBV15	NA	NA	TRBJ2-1	CATSRDIRDNEQFF	TGTGCCACCAGCAGAGATATTCGAGACAATGAGCAGTTCTTC
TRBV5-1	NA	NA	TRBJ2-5	CASSLGGRETQYF	TGCGCCAGCAGCTTGGGAGGTCGAGAGACCCAGTACTTC